This paragraph covers one T cell receptor beta chain sequence. Its antigen is currently unknown. This sample was included in a study of T cell clonotyping in hematopoietic cell transplantation. About the study: Recipient samples before transplant were obtained post-cytoreduction. The study's findings and limits: Pathologically expanded recipient clonotypes increased progressively from day 30 to day 180 as diversity fell. Graft donor and pretransplant recipient Inverse Simpson Index values predicted broader posttransplant TCR diversity. At the given depth, recipient repertoires were over 95% de novo clonotypes.

This sample's time point: recipient sample about 28 days before transplant, after cytoreduction. The length of the CDR3 is 15 residues. J lost 1 base, V lost 5 bases, and 8 bases had no gene match. Germline V gives CDR1 GTSNPN, CDR2 SVGIG (reference sequence). Measured with immunoSEQ multiplex PCR; TCRdb has only the in-frame clones, and not every one. The sample holds some 50,000 clones, about four fifths seen once. This clonotype was obtained from a man aged 60-69 years with myelodysplastic syndrome. Some clones in this sample may be carry-over from other donors' samples. The sequencing used peripheral blood mononuclear cells, collected before stem cell transplant. The chain links TRBV30 to TRBJ2-3; the match to TRBD1 covers 8 bases. As DNA, the CDR3 is TGTGCCTGGGGACAGGGTTTTTTGGGCACAGATACGCAGTATTTT. The encoded protein is CAWGQGFLGTDTQYF. Combining the CDR3 with reference TRBV30 and TRBJ2-3 gives the whole variable domain SQTIHQWPATLVQPVGSPLSLECTVEGTSNPNLYWYRQAAGRGLQLLFYSVGIGQISSEVPQNLSASRPQDRQFILSSKKLLLSDSGFYLCAWGQGFLGTDTQYFGPGTRLTVL.